The rows below give T cell receptor beta chains drawn from one sample of a study of tumor-infiltrating T cells and Merkel cell polyomavirus. TCRdb's table, derived via immunoSEQ multiplex PCR, lists solely in-frame clones and lacks some. The repertoire consists of some 25,000 clones, with roughly nine tenths occurring once and the leading ten covering less than 3%. The specimen was lymph node tissue. The receptors stem from a man aged 45 to 65 with Merkel cell carcinoma. The CDR3 runs from the conserved cysteine through the conserved F or W.

CDR3 protein	V gene	J gene
CASGDRVGQPQHF	TRBV6-5	TRBJ1-5
CASSFGQGTGELFF	TRBV6-5	TRBJ2-2
CASSLGTGREQYF	TRBV7-3	TRBJ2-7
CAHYFGQGSPGELFF	TRBV2	TRBJ2-2
CASSPWDRGYGYTF	TRBV18	TRBJ1-2
CASSWDRVDTEAFF	TRBV6-1	TRBJ1-1
CATKTSTYSYEQYF	TRBV6-5	TRBJ2-7
CASRSGTSGLSSSYNEQFF	TRBV28	TRBJ2-1
CASSHRGAAGEKDTQYF	TRBV11-3	TRBJ2-3
CASSPGDYSYEQYF	TRBV9	TRBJ2-7
CASSQGITGNTIYF	TRBV5-1	TRBJ1-3
CASRLRQGQETQYF	TRBV6-6	TRBJ2-5
CASSSRDRGWSGANVLTF	TRBV7-9	TRBJ2-6
CASSLGRREQYF	TRBV5-4	TRBJ2-7
CASSYRGQYEAFF	TRBV6-5	TRBJ1-1
CASSISPSSSYNEQFF	TRBV19	TRBJ2-1
CASTFTGAGGFNTEAFF	TRBV4-2	TRBJ1-1
CASSSHRDRGIEKLFF	TRBV6-5	TRBJ1-4
CAWSPLVAGGYEQYF	TRBV30	TRBJ2-7
CASSYRGGSTDTQYF	TRBV7-3	TRBJ2-3
CASRGADYNSPLHF	TRBV19	TRBJ1-6
CASRPDSQETQYF	TRBV7-6	TRBJ2-5
CASSLTGGGGSGNTIYF	TRBV28	TRBJ1-3
CASRERGQGSYTGELFF	TRBV5-4	TRBJ2-2
CASSLWGSGTPETQYF	TRBV7-8	TRBJ2-5
CASSQDRTGEDTQYF	TRBV4-3	TRBJ2-3
CASSLAAIRKGYTF	TRBV5-6	TRBJ1-2
CAIRTSLSGNTIYF	TRBV10-3	TRBJ1-3
CASSDRGSSTDTQYF	TRBV6-4	TRBJ2-3
CASSHHAASGNRWTQYF	TRBV28	TRBJ2-5
CASSQDLSGLYGYTF	TRBV4-3	TRBJ1-2